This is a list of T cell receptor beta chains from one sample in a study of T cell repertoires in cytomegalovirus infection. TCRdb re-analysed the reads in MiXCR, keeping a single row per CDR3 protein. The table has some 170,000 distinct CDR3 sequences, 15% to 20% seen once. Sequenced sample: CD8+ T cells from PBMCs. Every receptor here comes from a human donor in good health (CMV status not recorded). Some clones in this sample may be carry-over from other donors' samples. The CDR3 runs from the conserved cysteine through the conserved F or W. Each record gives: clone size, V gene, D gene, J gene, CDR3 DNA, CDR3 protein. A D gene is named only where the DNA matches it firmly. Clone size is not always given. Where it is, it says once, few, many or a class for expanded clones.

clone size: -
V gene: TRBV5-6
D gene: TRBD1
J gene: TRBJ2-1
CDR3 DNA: TGTGCCAGCAGTTTGGCGGGACAGGGGGTGTCAAGCAATGAGCAGTTCTTC
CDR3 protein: CASSLAGQGVSSNEQFF

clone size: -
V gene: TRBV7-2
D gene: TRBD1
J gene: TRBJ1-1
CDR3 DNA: TGTGCCAGCAGCCCCAGACAGGGGGCGAATTCTGAAGCTTTCTTT
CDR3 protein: CASSPRQGANSEAFF

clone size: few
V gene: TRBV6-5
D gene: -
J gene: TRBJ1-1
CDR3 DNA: TGTGCCAGCAGTTACTTGAGACAGCGAAACGCTTTCTTT
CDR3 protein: CASSYLRQRNAFF

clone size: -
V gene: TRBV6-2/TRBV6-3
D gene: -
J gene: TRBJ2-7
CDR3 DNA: TGTGCCAGCAGTTACGGGCAGGCTGGGTACGAGCAGTACTTC
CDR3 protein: CASSYGQAGYEQYF

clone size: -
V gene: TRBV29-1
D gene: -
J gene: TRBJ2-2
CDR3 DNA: TGCAGCGTACCAGGGTGGTACACCGGGGAGCTGTTTTTT
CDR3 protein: CSVPGWYTGELFF

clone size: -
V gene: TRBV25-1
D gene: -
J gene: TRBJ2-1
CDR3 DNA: TGTGCCAGCAGTGAACCGTACAATGAGCAGTTCTTC
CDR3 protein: CASSEPYNEQFF

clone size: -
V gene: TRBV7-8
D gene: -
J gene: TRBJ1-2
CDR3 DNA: TGTGCCAGCAGCTTAGCGTTCAGTATGGGTGGCTACACCTTC
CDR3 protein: CASSLAFSMGGYTF

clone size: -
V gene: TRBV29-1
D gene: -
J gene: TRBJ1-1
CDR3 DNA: TGCAGCGCCCAGGACGGCATGAACACTGAAGCTTTCTTT
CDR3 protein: CSAQDGMNTEAFF

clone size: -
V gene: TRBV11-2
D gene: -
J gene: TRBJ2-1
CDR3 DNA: TGTGCCAGCAGCTTTGGACAGTACAATGAGCAGTTCTTC
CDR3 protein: CASSFGQYNEQFF

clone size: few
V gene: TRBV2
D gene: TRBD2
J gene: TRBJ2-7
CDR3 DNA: TGTGCCAGCAGTGAGTTTGCTGGGGAGGGCTACGAGCAGTACTTC
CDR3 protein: CASSEFAGEGYEQYF

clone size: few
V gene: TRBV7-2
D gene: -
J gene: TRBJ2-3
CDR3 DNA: TGTGCCACCCTGACAGTTAGCACAGATACGCAGTATTTT
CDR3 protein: CATLTVSTDTQYF

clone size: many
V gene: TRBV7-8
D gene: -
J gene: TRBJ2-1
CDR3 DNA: TGTGCCAGCAGCTTAAACCTCCGGGAAGAGCAGTTCTTC
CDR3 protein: CASSLNLREEQFF

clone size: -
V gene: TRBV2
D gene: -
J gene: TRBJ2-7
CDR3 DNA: TGTGCCAGCAGCGAAAACCCCGGGACCAATTGGAGCTACGAGCAGTACTTC
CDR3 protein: CASSENPGTNWSYEQYF

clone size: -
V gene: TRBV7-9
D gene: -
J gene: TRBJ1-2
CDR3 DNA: TGTGCCAGCAGCTTAGGAGGGGACCCTCCCTATGGCTACACCTTC
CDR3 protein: CASSLGGDPPYGYTF

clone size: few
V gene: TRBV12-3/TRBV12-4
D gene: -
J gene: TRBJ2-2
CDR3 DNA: TGTGCCAGCAGTTTTCCCGGACTCGCCGGGGAGCTGTTTTTT
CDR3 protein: CASSFPGLAGELFF

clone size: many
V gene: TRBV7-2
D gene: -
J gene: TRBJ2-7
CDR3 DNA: TGTGCCAGCAGCTCCTCCGGACAGCCATTGGGCGAGCAGTACTTC
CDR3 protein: CASSSSGQPLGEQYF

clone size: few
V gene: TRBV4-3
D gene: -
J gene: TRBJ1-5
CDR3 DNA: TGCGCCAGCAGCCAAGACCCAGGGCAGCCCCAGCATTTT
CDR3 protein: CASSQDPGQPQHF

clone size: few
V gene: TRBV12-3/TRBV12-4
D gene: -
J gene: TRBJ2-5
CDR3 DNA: TGTGCCAGCAGCATTGGTAGGGGGCAAGAGACCCAGTACTTC
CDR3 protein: CASSIGRGQETQYF

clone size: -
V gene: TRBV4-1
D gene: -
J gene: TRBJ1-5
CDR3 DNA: TGCGCCAGTAGCCAAGTAGAGGGGGGTCAGCCCCAGCATTTT
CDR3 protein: CASSQVEGGQPQHF

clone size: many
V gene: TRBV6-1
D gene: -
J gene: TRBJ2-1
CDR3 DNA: TGTGCCAGCAGTGAAGTCTCTGGGGGCTACAATGAGCAGTTCTTC
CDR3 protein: CASSEVSGGYNEQFF

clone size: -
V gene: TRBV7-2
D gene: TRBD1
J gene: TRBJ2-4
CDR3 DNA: TGTGCCAGCAGCTCCTACACAGGGGCAGGAAACATTCAGTACTTC
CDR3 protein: CASSSYTGAGNIQYF

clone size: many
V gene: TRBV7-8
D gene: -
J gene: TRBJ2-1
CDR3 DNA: TGTGCCAGCAGCTTCGCCAATGAGCAGTTCTTC
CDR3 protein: CASSFANEQFF

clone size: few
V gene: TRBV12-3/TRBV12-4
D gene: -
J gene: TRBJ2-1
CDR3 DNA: TGTGCCAGCAGGTCTAGATCCTACTACAATGAGCAGTTCTTC
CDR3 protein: CASRSRSYYNEQFF

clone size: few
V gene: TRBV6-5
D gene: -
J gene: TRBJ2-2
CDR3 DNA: TGTGCCAGCAGCTCCCTCGCACCCCAGACCGGGGAGCTGTTTTTT
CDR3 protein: CASSSLAPQTGELFF

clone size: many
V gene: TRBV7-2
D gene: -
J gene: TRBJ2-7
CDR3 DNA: TGTGCCAGCAGCTTAGAGGGGTTGTACGAGCAGTACTTC
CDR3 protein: CASSLEGLYEQYF

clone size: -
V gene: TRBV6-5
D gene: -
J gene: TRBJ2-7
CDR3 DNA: TGTGCCAGCAGTTCCAACCTATTAGACGGGAACGAGCAGTACTTC
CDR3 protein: CASSSNLLDGNEQYF

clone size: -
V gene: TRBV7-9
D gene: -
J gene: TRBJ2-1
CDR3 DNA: TGTGCCAGCAGCTTAGCATCGGAATACAATGAGCAGTTCTTC
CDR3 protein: CASSLASEYNEQFF

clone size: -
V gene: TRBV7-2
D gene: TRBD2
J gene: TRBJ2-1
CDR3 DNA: TGTGCCAGCAGCCCTTACCTAAGCGGGGGGCTTGAGCAGTTCTTC
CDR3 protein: CASSPYLSGGLEQFF

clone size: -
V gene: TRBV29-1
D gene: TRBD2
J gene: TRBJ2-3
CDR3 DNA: TGCAGCGTAGATGGTAGCGGGGGGTGGGATACGCAGTATTTT
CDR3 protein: CSVDGSGGWDTQYF

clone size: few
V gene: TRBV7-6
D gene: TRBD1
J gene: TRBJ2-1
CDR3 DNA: TGTGCCAGCAGCCTCATTATCGCCGGGACAGGGGACAATGAGCAGTTCTTC
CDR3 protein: CASSLIIAGTGDNEQFF

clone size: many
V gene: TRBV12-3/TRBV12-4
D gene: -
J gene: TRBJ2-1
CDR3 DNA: TGTGCCAGCAGTTTTGGGGGCAATGAGCAGTTCTTC
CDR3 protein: CASSFGGNEQFF